This T cell receptor beta chain was profiled in a study of shared clonotypes between healthy human individuals. The replicate PCRs on unsorted PBMC were given 250 to 300 ng DNA, which is 25,000 to 35,000 T cell genomes. In the study's own analysis: Owing to the provision of junction-only sequences devoid of quality scores by immunoSEQ, filtering differed. Here immunoSEQ multiplex PCR was the method, and the copy in TCRdb shows in-frame clones only, minus some. V, J and clone size are those of that table, while D and trimming were read from the DNA. This sample has about 490,000 clones, with around 73% found just once. Donors were Caucasian adults residing in Nashville, Tennessee, USA. Genomic DNA came from 90 million or so PBMCs in unsorted samples. Source material: PBMCs. The TCR sequence derives from a woman aged 40 to 50 in good health. Some clones in this sample may be carry-over from other donors' samples.

The CDR3 here is CASSGPGGREAFF. The CDR3, as DNA: TGTGCCAGCAGTGGACCGGGAGGGAGGGAAGCTTTCTTT. This chain joins TRBV28 and TRBJ1-1; no clear D gene. This CDR3 has 13 amino acids. The germline V gene encodes CDR1 MDHEN and CDR2 SYDVKM. V shed 5 bases and J shed 8 bases, with 15 bases lying between them.